The entry that follows covers one T cell receptor (beta chain) sequence. The CDR3 is 14 amino acids. Germline V CDR1 and CDR2: LGHNA, YNFKEQ. V was pared by 0 bases and J by 5 bases, with 10 bases between. The sample originates from a study of blood T cell repertoires in COVID-19. As originally analysed: Estimation of nucleated cell counts was performed using reference gene primer amplification. Profiled with immunoSEQ multiplex PCR; TCRdb holds only in-frame clones, not every one. From that table come the V and J calls and clone size; the DNA was used to work out D and trimming. The sample records more than 95,000 clones, 85% being singletons.

The clonotype comes from a man aged 80 or over with active or convalescent COVID-19. The sample was peripheral blood. This chain links TRBV4-2 with TRBJ1-2; unclear D gene. In DNA form, the CDR3 reads TGTGCCAGCAGCCAAGAAGTGGAGAATTATGGCTACACCTTC. Protein: CASSQEVENYGYTF.